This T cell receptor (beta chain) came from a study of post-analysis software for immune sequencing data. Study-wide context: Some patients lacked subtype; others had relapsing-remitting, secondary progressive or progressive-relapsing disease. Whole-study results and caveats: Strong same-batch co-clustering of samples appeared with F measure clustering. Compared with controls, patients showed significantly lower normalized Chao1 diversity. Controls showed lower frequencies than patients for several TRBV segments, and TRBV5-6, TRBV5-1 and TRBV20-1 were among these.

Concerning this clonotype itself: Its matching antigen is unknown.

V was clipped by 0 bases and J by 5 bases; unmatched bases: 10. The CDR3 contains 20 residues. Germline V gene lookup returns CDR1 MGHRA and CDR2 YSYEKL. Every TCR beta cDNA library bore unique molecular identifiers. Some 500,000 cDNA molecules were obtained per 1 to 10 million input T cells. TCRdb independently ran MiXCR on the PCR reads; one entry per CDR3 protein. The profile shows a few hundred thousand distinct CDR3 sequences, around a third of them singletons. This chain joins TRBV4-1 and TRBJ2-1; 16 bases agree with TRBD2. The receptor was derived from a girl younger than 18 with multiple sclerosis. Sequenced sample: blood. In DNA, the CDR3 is TGCGCCAGCAGCCAAGATAGTGGGACTAGCGGGGGGGTGGAAGACAATGAGCAGTTCTTC. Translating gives CASSQDSGTSGGVEDNEQFF.